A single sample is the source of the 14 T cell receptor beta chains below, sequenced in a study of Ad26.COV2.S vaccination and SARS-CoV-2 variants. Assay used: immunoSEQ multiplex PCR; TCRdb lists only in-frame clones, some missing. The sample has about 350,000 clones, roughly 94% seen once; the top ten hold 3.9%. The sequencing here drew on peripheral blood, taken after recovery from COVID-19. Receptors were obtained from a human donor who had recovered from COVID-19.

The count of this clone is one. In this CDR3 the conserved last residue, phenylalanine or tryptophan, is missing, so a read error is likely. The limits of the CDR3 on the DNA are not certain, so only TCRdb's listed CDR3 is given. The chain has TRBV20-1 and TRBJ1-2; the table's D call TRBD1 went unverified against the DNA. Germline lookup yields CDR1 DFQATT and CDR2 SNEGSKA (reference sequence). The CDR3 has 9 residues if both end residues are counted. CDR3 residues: CSAGSGNYV.

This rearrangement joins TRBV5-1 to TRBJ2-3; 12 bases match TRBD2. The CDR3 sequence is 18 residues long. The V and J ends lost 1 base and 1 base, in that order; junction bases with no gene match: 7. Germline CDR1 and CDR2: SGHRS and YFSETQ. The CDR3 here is CASSLYRLAGARTDTQYF. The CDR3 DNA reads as TGCGCCAGCAGCTTGTATCGACTAGCGGGGGCACGCACAGATACGCAGTATTTT.

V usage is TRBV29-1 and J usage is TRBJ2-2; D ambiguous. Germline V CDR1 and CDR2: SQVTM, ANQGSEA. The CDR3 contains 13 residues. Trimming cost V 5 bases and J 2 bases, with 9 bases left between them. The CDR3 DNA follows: TGCAGCGTTTCGGGTCAAAACACCGGGGAGCTGTTTTTT. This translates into CSVSGQNTGELFF.

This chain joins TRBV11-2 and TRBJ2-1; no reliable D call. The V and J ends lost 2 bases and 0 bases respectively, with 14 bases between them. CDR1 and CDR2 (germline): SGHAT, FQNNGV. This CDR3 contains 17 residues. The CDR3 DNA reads TGTGCCAGCAGCTTAAGTCACAGCTATAGCTCCTACAATGAGCAGTTCTTC. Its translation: CASSLSHSYSSYNEQFF.

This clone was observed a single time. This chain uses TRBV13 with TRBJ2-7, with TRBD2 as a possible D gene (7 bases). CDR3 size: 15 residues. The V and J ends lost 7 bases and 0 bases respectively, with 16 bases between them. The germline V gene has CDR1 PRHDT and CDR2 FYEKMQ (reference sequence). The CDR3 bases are TGTGCCAGCACCCTGGGCGGGGGCGCCTCCTACGAGCAGTACTTC. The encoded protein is CASTLGGGASYEQYF.

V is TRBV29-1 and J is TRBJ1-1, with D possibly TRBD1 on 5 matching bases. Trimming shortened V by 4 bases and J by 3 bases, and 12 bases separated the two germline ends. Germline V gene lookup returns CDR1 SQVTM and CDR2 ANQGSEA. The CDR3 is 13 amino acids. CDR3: CSVVAMGDTEAFF. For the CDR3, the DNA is TGCAGCGTTGTCGCGATGGGGGACACTGAAGCTTTCTTT.

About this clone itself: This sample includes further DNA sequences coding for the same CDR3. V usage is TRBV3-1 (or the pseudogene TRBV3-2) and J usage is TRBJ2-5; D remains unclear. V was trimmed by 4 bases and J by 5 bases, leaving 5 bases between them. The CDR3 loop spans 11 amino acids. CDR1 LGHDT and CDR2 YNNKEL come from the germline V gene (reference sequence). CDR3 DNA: TGTGCCAGCAGCCTAGGGGAGACCCAGTACTTC. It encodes CASSLGETQYF.

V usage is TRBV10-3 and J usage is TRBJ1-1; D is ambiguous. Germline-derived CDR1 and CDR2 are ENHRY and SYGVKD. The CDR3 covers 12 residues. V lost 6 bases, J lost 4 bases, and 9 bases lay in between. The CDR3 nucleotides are TGTGCCATCAGGGAATCCAGCACTGAAGCTTTCTTT. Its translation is CAIRESSTEAFF.

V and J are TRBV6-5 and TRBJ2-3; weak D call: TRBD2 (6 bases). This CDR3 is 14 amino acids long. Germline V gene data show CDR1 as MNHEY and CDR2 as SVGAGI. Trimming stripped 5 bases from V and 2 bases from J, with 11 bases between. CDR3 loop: CASSRRDFTDTQYF. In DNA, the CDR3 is TGTGCCAGCAGTAGGCGGGACTTCACAGATACGCAGTATTTT.

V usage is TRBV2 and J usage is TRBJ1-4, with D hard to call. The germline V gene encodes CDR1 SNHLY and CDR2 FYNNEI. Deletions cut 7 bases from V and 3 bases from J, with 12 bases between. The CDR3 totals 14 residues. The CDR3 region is CASNTRAANEKLFF. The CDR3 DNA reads TGTGCCAGCAACACCCGGGCCGCTAATGAAAAACTGTTTTTT.

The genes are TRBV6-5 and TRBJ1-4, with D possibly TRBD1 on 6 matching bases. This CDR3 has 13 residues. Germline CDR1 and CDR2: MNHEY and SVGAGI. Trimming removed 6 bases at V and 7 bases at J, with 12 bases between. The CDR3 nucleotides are TGTGCCAGCAGACAGGGAAGGAGTGAAAAACTGTTTTTT. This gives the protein CASRQGRSEKLFF.

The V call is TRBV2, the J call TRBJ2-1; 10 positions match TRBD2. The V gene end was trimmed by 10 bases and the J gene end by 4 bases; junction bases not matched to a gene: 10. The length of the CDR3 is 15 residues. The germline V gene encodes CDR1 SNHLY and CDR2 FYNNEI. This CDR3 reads CAIGGASGGYNEQFF. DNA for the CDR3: TGTGCCATTGGTGGGGCTAGCGGGGGATACAATGAGCAGTTCTTC.

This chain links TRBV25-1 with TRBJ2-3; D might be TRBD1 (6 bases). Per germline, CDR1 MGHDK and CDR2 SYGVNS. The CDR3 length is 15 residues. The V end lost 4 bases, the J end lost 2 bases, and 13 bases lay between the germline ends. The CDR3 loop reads CASSGGWGHTDTQYF. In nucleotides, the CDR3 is TGTGCCAGCAGTGGGGGGTGGGGGCACACAGATACGCAGTATTTT.

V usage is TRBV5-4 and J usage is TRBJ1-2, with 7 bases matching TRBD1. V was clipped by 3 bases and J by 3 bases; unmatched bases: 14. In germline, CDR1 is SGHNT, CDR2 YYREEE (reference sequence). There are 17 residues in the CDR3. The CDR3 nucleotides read TGTGCCAGCAGCTCCCCCTTCCTCGGACAGGTCCACTATGGCTACACCTTC. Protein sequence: CASSSPFLGQVHYGYTF.